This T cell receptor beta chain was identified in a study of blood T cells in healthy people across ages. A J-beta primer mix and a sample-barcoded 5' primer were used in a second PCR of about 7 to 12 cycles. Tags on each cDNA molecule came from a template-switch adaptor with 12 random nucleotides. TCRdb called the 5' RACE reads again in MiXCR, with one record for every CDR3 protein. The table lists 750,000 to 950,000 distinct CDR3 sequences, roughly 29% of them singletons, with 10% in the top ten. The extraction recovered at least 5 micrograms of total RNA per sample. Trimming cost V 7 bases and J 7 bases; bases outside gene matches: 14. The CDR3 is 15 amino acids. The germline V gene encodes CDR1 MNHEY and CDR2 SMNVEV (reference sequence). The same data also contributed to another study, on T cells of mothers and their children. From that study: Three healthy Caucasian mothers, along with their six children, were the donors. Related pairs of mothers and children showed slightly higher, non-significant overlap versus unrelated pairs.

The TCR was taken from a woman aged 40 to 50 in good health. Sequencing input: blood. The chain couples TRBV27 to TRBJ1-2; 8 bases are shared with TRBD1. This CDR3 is CASNPQGGSGVGYTF. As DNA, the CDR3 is TGTGCCAGCAACCCACAGGGGGGAAGCGGCGTTGGCTACACCTTC.